This T cell receptor (beta chain) was documented in a study of blood T cell repertoires in COVID-19. Study-level background: Researchers got acute and convalescent COVID-19 samples from the United States, Italy and Spain. The analysed material was cDNA or gDNA that came from T cells, B-cell-depleted T cells, or PBMCs.

Trimming removed 7 bases from V and 6 bases from J; junction bases left unmatched: 3. This CDR3 is built from 14 residues. CDR1 and CDR2 (germline): SNHLY, FYNNEI. Original handling: Amplification from reference gene primers served as the basis for estimated nucleated cell counts. Sequencing used immunoSEQ multiplex PCR; TCRdb keeps in-frame clones, though not all of them. V and J calls and clone size are copied from that table; D and trimming were computed from the DNA. Altogether 100,000 to 150,000 clones are present, 70% to 90% being singletons, with the ten largest covering less than 2%. This sequence was found in a human donor in a cohort sampled during active COVID-19. The sequencing input was peripheral blood. This chain joins TRBV2 and TRBJ2-3, with 14 bases fitting TRBD2. CDR3 sequence reads: CASTRTSGRDTQYF. The CDR3 DNA follows: TGTGCCAGCACCCGGACTAGCGGGAGGGATACGCAGTATTTT.